Listed here are 24 T cell receptor beta chains from one sample, sequenced in a study of blood T cell repertoires in COVID-19. Using immunoSEQ multiplex PCR, the repertoire was profiled, and TCRdb retains in-frame clones only, with some absent. The sample lists 120,000 or so clones; 75% to 90% were seen once. Material for sequencing was peripheral blood. The receptor source for this set is an older man with active or convalescent COVID-19.

This sequence joins TRBV19 and TRBJ1-1, with D perhaps matching TRBD1 (6 bases). The germline V gene has CDR1 LNHDA and CDR2 SQIVND (reference sequence). The CDR3 runs to 17 residues. Trimming left V 3 bases short and J 0 bases short, with 17 bases between. In nucleotides, the CDR3 is TGTGCCAGTAGTATTCCAGGGGCGACGGTTATGAACACTGAAGCTTTCTTT. Translated, it gives CASSIPGATVMNTEAFF.

The chain carries TRBV6-4 and TRBJ1-1, with D unclear. The CDR3 contains 13 residues. The V gene's germline CDR1 is MRHNA and CDR2 SNTAGT. V lost 5 bases, J lost 0 bases, and 7 bases lay in between. Here the CDR3 reads CASSLTLNTEAFF. As DNA, the CDR3 is TGTGCCAGCAGTCTGACATTGAACACTGAAGCTTTCTTT.

This chain connects TRBV5-4 to TRBJ2-1, with 11 bases identical to TRBD2. The germline gives CDR1 SGHNT, CDR2 YYREEE (reference sequence). The CDR3 loop spans 15 amino acids. V trimming: 0 bases; J trimming: 7 bases; junction bases outside the gene matches: 3. This CDR3 reads CASSLAIAGGNEQFF. CDR3 nucleotides: TGTGCCAGCAGCTTGGCAATAGCGGGAGGGAATGAGCAGTTCTTC.

V is TRBV6-5 and J is TRBJ2-1; the match to TRBD2 covers 14 bases. The CDR3 has 15 residues. V dropped 8 bases and J dropped 8; count of bases not matched to a gene: 8. The germline V gene encodes CDR1 MNHEY and CDR2 SVGAGI. The CDR3 DNA follows: TGTGCCAGCGGGGGGGTGACTAGCGGGAGGGATGAGCAGTTCTTC. Translated, it gives CASGGVTSGRDEQFF.

This clone was observed a few times. The chain combines TRBV11-2 with TRBJ1-6; D is unclear. V was clipped by 1 base and J by 14 bases, with 12 bases between them. The CDR3 contains 13 residues. In germline, CDR1 is SGHAT, CDR2 FQNNGV. Here the CDR3 DNA reads TGTGCCAGCAGCTTAGGGCACGGGTCGGCCCTCCACTTT. Amino acids: CASSLGHGSALHF.

The J gene is TRBJ2-7, the V gene TRBV19; D gene ambiguous. Germline V lookup: CDR1 LNHDA, CDR2 SQIVND (reference sequence). This CDR3 comprises 11 residues. CDR3 region: CACTPGCEQYF. CDR3 DNA: TGTGCTTGTACCCCTGGCTGTGAGCAGTACTTC.

V and J are TRBV7-2 and TRBJ1-2, with 8 bases aligning to TRBD1. J was trimmed by 7 bases and V by 1 base; bases with no gene match: 8. CDR3 length: 15 residues. Per the germline V gene, CDR1 is SGHTA and CDR2 is FQGNSA. In DNA, the CDR3 is TGTGCCAGCAGCTTAGAGCTGGGACAGGTGGCTGGCTACACCTTC. Translating it yields CASSLELGQVAGYTF.

V and J are TRBV7-2 and TRBJ2-7; 8 bases are shared with TRBD2. This CDR3 has 13 amino acids. Germline CDR1 and CDR2: SGHTA and FQGNSA. V lost 3 bases to trimming and J lost 7 bases; unmatched junction nucleotides: 5. CDR3 DNA sequence: TGTGCCAGCAGCTTGGGACTAGGGGGGGAGCAGTACTTC. Translation gives CASSLGLGGEQYF.

The chain employs TRBV18 and TRBJ1-5; maybe TRBD1 (5 bases). This CDR3 region has 15 residues. The germline gives CDR1 KGHSH, CDR2 LQKENI. The germline V and J ends were trimmed by 0 bases and 2 bases, with 8 bases remaining between them. As DNA, the CDR3 is TGTGCCAGCTCACCACCGGGACTTGGCAATCAGCCCCAGCATTTT. Amino acid sequence: CASSPPGLGNQPQHF.

V and J are TRBV6-1 and TRBJ1-1; TRBD1 agrees at 8 bases. This CDR3 comprises 14 residues. Germline-derived CDR1 and CDR2 are MNHNS and SASEGT. After removal of 5 bases from V and 1 base from J, the junction contained 3 bases not matched to a gene. CDR3 region: CASSSGTGNTEAFF. In DNA, the CDR3 is TGTGCCAGCAGTTCCGGGACAGGGAACACTGAAGCTTTCTTT.

The gene calls are TRBV19 and TRBJ1-6; D perhaps matches TRBD1 (6 bases). With 7 bases removed from V and 10 bases from J, the gap between germline ends came to 17 bases. Germline CDR1 and CDR2: LNHDA and SQIVND (reference sequence). The CDR3 runs 14 residues. The CDR3 region has the DNA TGTGCCAGTAAAGGGGAGACAGGCCGGTCACCCCTCCACTTT. It specifies CASKGETGRSPLHF. Combining the CDR3 with reference TRBV19 and TRBJ1-6 gives the whole variable domain DGGITQSPKYLFRKEGQNVTLSCEQNLNHDAMYWYRQDPGQGLRLIYYSQIVNDFQKGDIAEGYSVSREKKESFPLTVTSAQKNPTAFYLCASKGETGRSPLHFGNGTRLTVT.

The CDR3 reads CASSVGAGNYGYTF. CDR3 nucleotide sequence: TGTGCCAGCAGCGTAGGGGCAGGAAACTATGGCTACACCTTC. The chain links TRBV9 to TRBJ1-2; D call uncertain. Germline values: CDR1 SGDLS, CDR2 YYNGEE. The length of the CDR3 is 14 residues. Trimming took off 0 bases at V and 2 bases at J, with 8 bases between the two ends.

This rearrangement joins TRBV29-1 to TRBJ1-1; the match to TRBD1 covers 8 bases. With V trimmed by 1 base and J by 3 bases, 7 bases remained unmatched. The germline CDR1 and CDR2 sequences are SQVTM and ANQGSEA. The CDR3 is made up of 15 amino acids. CDR3 coding DNA: TGCAGCGTTGAAGGGGAGACAGGGGCTGACACTGAAGCTTTCTTT. Translating gives CSVEGETGADTEAFF.

This clone was seen once. This rearrangement joins TRBV4-2 to TRBJ2-1; 10 bases match TRBD2. Germline CDR1 reads LGHNA; CDR2 reads YNFKEQ. The V and J ends lost 0 bases and 6 bases, in that order; junction bases with no gene match: 5. The CDR3 length is 16 residues. CDR3 sequence: CASSQERGTSANEQFF. CDR3 bases: TGTGCCAGCAGCCAAGAACGGGGGACTAGCGCCAATGAGCAGTTCTTC.

This rearrangement joins TRBV30 to TRBJ1-5, with D perhaps matching TRBD1 (5 bases). Germline V gives CDR1 GTSNPN, CDR2 SVGIG (reference sequence). The CDR3 is made up of 15 amino acids. Trimming took off 2 bases at V and 0 bases at J, with 11 bases between the two ends. Here the CDR3 reads CAWSRGADSNQPQHF. In DNA, the CDR3 is TGTGCCTGGAGTCGTGGGGCAGATAGCAATCAGCCCCAGCATTTT. The full variable domain, with the rest looked up from reference TRBV30 and TRBJ1-5, is SQTIHQWPATLVQPVGSPLSLECTVEGTSNPNLYWYRQAAGRGLQLLFYSVGIGQISSEVPQNLSASRPQDRQFILSSKKLLLSDSGFYLCAWSRGADSNQPQHFGDGTRLSIL.

The rearrangement uses TRBV13 and TRBJ1-1; TRBD1 might be the D (6 bases). Trimming took off 5 bases at V and 8 bases at J, with 12 bases between the two ends. The CDR3 covers 12 residues. CDR1 and CDR2 (germline): PRHDT, FYEKMQ (reference sequence). CDR3 coding DNA: TGTGCCAGCAGCAACGGGGGGCTAGAAGCTTTCTTT. Translated: CASSNGGLEAFF.

The chain has TRBV28 and TRBJ1-1, with D tentatively TRBD1 (5 bases). Between the trimmed V and J ends, which lost 5 bases and 8 bases, there was a span of 18 bases. CDR3 length: 14 residues. Germline-derived CDR1 and CDR2 are MDHEN and SYDVKM. The CDR3 spells CASSPNVQVLEAFF. DNA of the CDR3: TGTGCCAGCAGTCCAAACGTACAGGTTTTAGAAGCTTTCTTT.

The chain employs TRBV10-3 and TRBJ2-3; possible D gene TRBD2, 5 bases. The germline CDR1 and CDR2 sequences are ENHRY and SYGVKD. Trimming cost V 6 bases and J 3 bases, with 10 bases left between them. This CDR3 contains 13 residues. CDR3 sequence reads: CAIRGSGTDTQYF. DNA of the CDR3: TGTGCCATCAGGGGCAGCGGTACAGATACGCAGTATTTT.

V gene TRBV11-2 combines with J gene TRBJ1-3, with D possibly matching TRBD1 (6 bases). The CDR3 has 15 amino acids. Germline CDR1 and CDR2: SGHAT and FQNNGV. Deletions cut 4 bases from V and 0 bases from J, with 10 bases between. CDR3 region: CASSSGQRSGNTIYF. CDR3 in DNA: TGTGCCAGCAGCTCTGGACAGCGCTCTGGAAACACCATATATTTT.

This clone occurred a few times. This chain uses TRBV6-5 with TRBJ1-6, with a tentative D call TRBD1 (6 bases). CDR3 length: 15 amino acids. The V end lost 7 bases, the J end lost 9 bases, and 19 bases lay between the germline ends. Germline CDR1 reads MNHEY; CDR2 reads SVGAGI. The CDR3 sequence: CASKERGGDPSPLHF. CDR3 in DNA: TGTGCCAGCAAAGAAAGGGGGGGGGACCCTTCACCCCTCCACTTT.

The chain combines TRBV18 with TRBJ2-2; 8 positions match TRBD1. In germline, CDR1 is KGHSH, CDR2 LQKENI. This CDR3 comprises 15 residues. Trimming at V came to 5 bases and at J to 5 bases, leaving 7 bases not matched to a gene. The CDR3 protein is CASSAGQGGTGELFF. The CDR3 bases are TGTGCCAGCTCAGCCGGACAGGGTGGAACCGGGGAGCTGTTTTTT.

V usage is TRBV5-1 and J usage is TRBJ2-7; TRBD1 matches 10 bases. The V gene end was trimmed by 0 bases and the J gene end by 3 bases; junction bases not matched to a gene: 0. This CDR3 is 14 amino acids long. The germline CDR1 and CDR2 sequences are SGHRS and YFSETQ. In nucleotides, the CDR3 is TGCGCCAGCAGCTTGGGGACAGGGGGCTACGAGCAGTACTTC. Translated, it gives CASSLGTGGYEQYF.

The chain carries TRBV7-6 and TRBJ1-3; 8 bases line up with TRBD1. This CDR3 comprises 18 residues. The germline CDR1 and CDR2 sequences are SGHVS and FNYEAQ. V was clipped by 5 bases and J by 4 bases; unmatched bases: 16. The DNA of the CDR3 is TGTGCCAGCAGCCTACAAAGGCCTTCAGGGGGCTTCGGAAACACCATATATTTT. Protein: CASSLQRPSGGFGNTIYF.

The CDR3 DNA sequence: TGTGCCAGCAGACCCAAGAGTTCCTACAATGAGCAGTTCTTC. Translated, it gives CASRPKSSYNEQFF. This sequence joins TRBV2 and TRBJ2-1; D not certain. The V end was cut by 6 bases, the J end by 1 base, with 10 bases between. CDR1 is SNHLY, CDR2 FYNNEI, per germline. This CDR3 is built from 14 residues.